Sequencing of this T cell receptor beta chain was carried out in a study of T cell responses to AZD1222 COVID-19 vaccine. Produced via immunoSEQ multiplex PCR; TCRdb's table is partial and in-frame only. The data contain roughly 140,000 clones, roughly 89% of them singletons. V lost 6 bases and J 5 bases, leaving 16 bases between the germline ends. This CDR3 is built from 14 residues. CDR1 is MNHEY, CDR2 SVGAGI, per germline. The TCR comes from an adult in good health. Here the sequenced sample was peripheral blood, taken on day 0 of AZD1222 vaccination. The chain joins TRBV6-5 to TRBJ2-5, with D perhaps matching TRBD2 (5 bases). As DNA, the CDR3 is TGTGCCAGCAGGCTATCCAGCGGCGCGGAGACCCAGTACTTC. This sequence encodes CASRLSSGAETQYF.